A single sample is the source of the 21 T cell receptor beta chains below, sequenced in a study of blood T cell repertoires in COVID-19. Sequencing used immunoSEQ multiplex PCR; TCRdb keeps in-frame clones, though not all of them. The sample has some 100,000 clones, 88% seen once. The sequenced sample was peripheral blood. All receptors derive from a man aged 45 to 65 with COVID-19, enrolled during active disease.

The chain combines TRBV7-9 with TRBJ2-7; 8 bases line up with TRBD1. V gave up 2 bases and J gave up 5 bases; unmatched junction bases: 2. This CDR3 is built from 13 residues. The germline CDR1 and CDR2 sequences are SEHNR and FQNEAQ (reference sequence). CDR3 region: CASSLNRGNEQYF. For the CDR3, the DNA is TGTGCCAGCAGCTTAAACAGGGGGAACGAGCAGTACTTC.

The CDR3 is CASRLALDRSSYEQYF. DNA for the CDR3: TGTGCAAGTCGCTTAGCTTTAGACAGGAGCTCCTACGAGCAGTACTTC. V usage is TRBV12-2 and J usage is TRBJ2-7; the D call of TRBD1 is as the table states it, not checked on the DNA. TRBV12-2 constitutes a pseudogene. The CDR3 runs 16 residues.

This chain connects TRBV19 to TRBJ1-2, with 7 bases fitting TRBD1. There are 15 residues in the CDR3. V shed 5 bases and J 3 bases; nucleotides not matched to a gene: 9. Germline CDR1 and CDR2: LNHDA and SQIVND (reference sequence). The CDR3 sequence is CASSPDRVLDYGYTF. CDR3 bases: TGTGCCAGTAGTCCCGACAGGGTCCTAGACTATGGCTACACCTTC.

The rearrangement uses TRBV6-5 and TRBJ1-2, with TRBD1 identical over 8 bases. Germline CDR1 MNHEY, CDR2 SVGAGI. After removal of 7 bases from V and 4 bases from J, the junction contained 8 bases not matched to a gene. The CDR3 contains 14 residues. As DNA, the CDR3 is TGTGCCAGCAACGGGAGAGGACAGGGCTATGGCTACACCTTC. The encoded protein is CASNGRGQGYGYTF.

The V and J genes are TRBV11-2 and TRBJ1-5, with 9 bases aligning to TRBD1. Germline CDR1 SGHAT, CDR2 FQNNGV. The CDR3 has 18 amino acids. With V trimmed by 3 bases and J by 0 bases, 9 bases remained unmatched. This CDR3 is CASSFGDRVVRSNQPQHF. CDR3 DNA: TGTGCCAGCAGCTTCGGGGACAGGGTGGTACGTAGCAATCAGCCCCAGCATTTT.

The sample holds a few counts of this clone. V is TRBV19 and J is TRBJ1-1; weak D call: TRBD1 (5 bases). Trimming stripped 2 bases from V and 4 bases from J, with 14 bases between. This CDR3 has 15 residues. Looked up from germline, CDR1 is LNHDA and CDR2 is SQIVND (reference sequence). The CDR3 reads CASSITPVGGTEAFF. In nucleotides, the CDR3 is TGTGCCAGTAGTATAACGCCGGTCGGGGGCACTGAAGCTTTCTTT.

The V and J genes are TRBV12-3 or TRBV12-4 and TRBJ1-2, with D perhaps matching TRBD1 (5 bases). The CDR3 extends over 13 amino acids. Trimming pared 3 bases from V and 9 bases from J, leaving 14 bases between. The CDR3 nucleotides are TGTGCCAGCAGTTTCTCGGAGGGGTCAAGCTACACCTTC. Translated: CASSFSEGSSYTF.

The J gene is TRBJ1-3, the V gene TRBV6-5; 7 bases map to TRBD1. Germline assignment: CDR1 MNHEY and CDR2 SVGAGI. CDR3 length: 13 amino acids. Unmatched junction bases numbered 4, after V lost 6 bases and J lost 5 bases. DNA for the CDR3: TGTGCCAGCAGGAAGGGACAGAGAAACACCATATATTTT. The encoded protein is CASRKGQRNTIYF.

This chain connects TRBV7-6 to TRBJ1-3, with TRBD1 matching 9 bases. V lost 1 base to trimming and J lost 2 bases; unmatched junction nucleotides: 0. The CDR3 has 15 residues. From germline, CDR1 is SGHVS and CDR2 FNYEAQ. The CDR3: CASSLGQGAGNTIYF. Here the CDR3 DNA reads TGTGCCAGCAGCTTAGGACAGGGGGCTGGAAACACCATATATTTT.

The V call is TRBV7-9, the J call TRBJ2-7, with TRBD2 matching 14 bases. V lost 5 bases and J lost 3; bases outside the gene matches: 3. Germline V lookup: CDR1 SEHNR, CDR2 FQNEAQ (reference sequence). The CDR3 totals 15 residues. The chain's CDR3 is CASSPGTSGGYEQYF. DNA of the CDR3: TGTGCCAGCAGCCCGGGGACTAGCGGGGGCTACGAGCAGTACTTC. Full variable domain (remainder filled in from reference TRBV7-9 and TRBJ2-7): DTGVSQNPRHKITKRGQNVTFRCDPISEHNRLYWYRQTLGQGPEFLTYFQNEAQLEKSRLLSDRFSAERPKGSFSTLEIQRTEQGDSAMYLCASSPGTSGGYEQYFGPGTRLTVT.

V gene TRBV10-3 combines with J gene TRBJ1-5, with D perhaps TRBD1 (6 bases). From germline, CDR1 is ENHRY and CDR2 SYGVKD. The CDR3 has 14 amino acids. The germline V and J ends were trimmed by 0 bases and 4 bases, with 7 bases remaining between them. CDR3 residues: CAISESGANQPQHF. CDR3 nucleotide sequence: TGTGCCATCAGTGAGTCGGGGGCGAATCAGCCCCAGCATTTT.

The chain has TRBV5-1 and TRBJ1-3; 9 nucleotides match TRBD1. Germline values: CDR1 SGHRS, CDR2 YFSETQ. V trimming: 4 bases; J trimming: 2 bases; junction bases outside the gene matches: 4. The CDR3 is 15 amino acids. For the CDR3, the DNA is TGCGCCAGCAGCACGTGGACAGGGGCTGGAAACACCATATATTTT. Its protein is CASSTWTGAGNTIYF.

This clone was observed once. V usage is TRBV7-3 and J usage is TRBJ2-1; TRBD2 matches 7 bases. The germline gives CDR1 SGHTA, CDR2 FQGTGA. V lost 5 bases and J lost 9; bases outside the gene matches: 4. This CDR3 contains 12 residues. This CDR3 is CASSPGRGEQFF. The DNA of the CDR3 is TGTGCCAGCAGCCCGGGGAGGGGTGAGCAGTTCTTC.

The rearrangement links TRBV10-3 to TRBJ1-1; D is unclear. In germline, CDR1 is ENHRY, CDR2 SYGVKD. V gave up 6 bases and J gave up 7 bases, with 18 bases separating them. This CDR3 comprises 14 residues. The CDR3 spells CAISFLSGTDEAFF. The CDR3 nucleotides are TGTGCCATCAGCTTCCTTTCAGGTACCGATGAAGCTTTCTTT.

V gene TRBV11-2 combines with J gene TRBJ1-3; a possible D gene is TRBD1 (5 bases). Trimming took 1 base from V and 0 from J, leaving 13 bases between them. This CDR3 has 17 amino acids. Germline V gives CDR1 SGHAT, CDR2 FQNNGV. The CDR3 bases are TGTGCCAGCAGCTTAGCCTGGCGGGGGAGCTCTGGAAACACCATATATTTT. This encodes CASSLAWRGSSGNTIYF.

The chain has TRBV10-3 and TRBJ2-3; the D gene is possibly TRBD2 (6 bases). Deletions cut 6 bases from V and 1 base from J, with 14 bases between. There are 15 residues in the CDR3. Per the germline V gene, CDR1 is ENHRY and CDR2 is SYGVKD. CDR3 sequence: CAIRLGGVGTDTQYF. The CDR3 DNA follows: TGTGCCATCAGATTGGGCGGGGTGGGCACAGATACGCAGTATTTT.

The chain links TRBV11-3 to TRBJ2-1; 7 bases agree with TRBD1. The CDR3 spans 15 residues. Germline V CDR1 and CDR2: SGHNT, YENEEA. V gave up 4 bases and J gave up 6 bases; unmatched junction bases: 9. Here the CDR3 reads CASSYYRGGVNEQFF. DNA for the CDR3: TGTGCCAGCAGCTACTACAGGGGTGGAGTCAATGAGCAGTTCTTC.

The rearrangement links TRBV18 to TRBJ2-7, with D possibly TRBD1 on 7 matching bases. V dropped 6 bases and J dropped 5 bases, with 14 bases sitting between them. The CDR3 spans 13 residues. CDR1 and CDR2 from the germline V gene are KGHSH and LQKENI. The CDR3 DNA follows: TGTGCCAGCTCGCGACAGGGACTTAACGAGCAGTACTTC. It is translated as CASSRQGLNEQYF.

This clone appeared once. The chain has TRBV27 and TRBJ1-5; TRBD1 matches 8 bases. J lost 4 bases, V lost 0 bases, and 8 bases had no gene match. The CDR3 extends over 17 amino acids. Germline assignment: CDR1 MNHEY and CDR2 SMNVEV (reference sequence). CDR3 sequence reads: CASSLSTGGWANQPQHF. In DNA, the CDR3 is TGTGCCAGCAGTTTATCTACAGGGGGATGGGCAAATCAGCCCCAGCATTTT.

This chain joins TRBV7-9 and TRBJ1-1; 7 nucleotides align to TRBD1. CDR3 length: 13 residues. Per the germline V gene, CDR1 is SEHNR and CDR2 is FQNEAQ (reference sequence). The trim removed 4 bases at V and 5 bases at J, leaving 4 bases unmatched. The CDR3 bases are TGTGCCAGCAGCTCAGGGGGGAGAACTGAAGCTTTCTTT. This encodes CASSSGGRTEAFF.

This chain uses TRBV7-2 with TRBJ2-1; 7 bases are a match to TRBD1. V dropped 0 bases and J dropped 2; count of bases not matched to a gene: 1. Germline V gives CDR1 SGHTA, CDR2 FQGNSA. The CDR3 covers 15 residues. CDR3 sequence: CASSLATGAYNEQFF. CDR3 coding DNA: TGTGCCAGCAGCTTAGCTACAGGGGCCTACAATGAGCAGTTCTTC.